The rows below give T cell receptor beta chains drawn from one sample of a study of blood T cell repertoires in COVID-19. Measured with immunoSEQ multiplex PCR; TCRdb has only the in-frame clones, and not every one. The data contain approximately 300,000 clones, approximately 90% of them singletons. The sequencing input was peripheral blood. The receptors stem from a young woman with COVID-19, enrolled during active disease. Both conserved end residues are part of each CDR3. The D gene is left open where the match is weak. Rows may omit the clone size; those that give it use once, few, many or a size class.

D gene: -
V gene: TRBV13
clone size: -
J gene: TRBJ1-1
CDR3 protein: CASSLLGSGEAFF
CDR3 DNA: TGTGCCAGCAGCTTACTGGGGAGTGGTGAAGCTTTCTTT

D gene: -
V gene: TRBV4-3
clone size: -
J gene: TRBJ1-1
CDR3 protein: CASSQEPGMNTEAFF
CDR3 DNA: TGCGCCAGCAGCCAAGAACCAGGGATGAACACTGAAGCTTTCTTT

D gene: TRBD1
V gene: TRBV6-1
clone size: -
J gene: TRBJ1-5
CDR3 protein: CASSDGQGSHQPQHF
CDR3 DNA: TGTGCCAGCAGTGACGGACAGGGCAGTCATCAGCCCCAGCATTTT

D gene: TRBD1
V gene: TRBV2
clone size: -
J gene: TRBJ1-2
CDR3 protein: CASSSGQGAFGYTF
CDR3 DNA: TGTGCCAGCAGCTCCGGACAGGGGGCTTTTGGCTACACCTTC

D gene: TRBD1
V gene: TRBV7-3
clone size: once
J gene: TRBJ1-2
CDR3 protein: CASSPGQADYGYTF
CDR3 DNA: TGTGCCAGCAGCCCGGGACAGGCAGACTATGGCTACACCTTC

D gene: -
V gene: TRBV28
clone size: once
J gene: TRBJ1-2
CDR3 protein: CASSSGQITNYGYTF
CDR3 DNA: TGTGCCAGCAGCTCCGGACAGATTACTAACTATGGCTACACCTTC

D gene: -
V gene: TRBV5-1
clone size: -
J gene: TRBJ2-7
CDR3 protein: CASSLDPLRSTKQYF
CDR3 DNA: TGCGCCAGCAGCTTGGATCCTCTTAGATCTACGAAGCAGTACTTC

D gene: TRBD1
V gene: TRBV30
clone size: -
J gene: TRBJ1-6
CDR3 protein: CAWSEGQSTSPLHF
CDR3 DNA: TGTGCCTGGAGCGAGGGACAGTCAACTTCACCCCTCCACTTT

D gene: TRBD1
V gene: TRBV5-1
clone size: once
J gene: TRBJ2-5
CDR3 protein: CASSPDRAGLAQYF
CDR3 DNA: TGCGCCAGCAGCCCGGACAGGGCGGGTTTGGCCCAGTACTTC

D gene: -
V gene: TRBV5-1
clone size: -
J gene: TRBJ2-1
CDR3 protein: CASRGVTYNEQFF
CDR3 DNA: TGCGCCAGCAGGGGCGTAACCTACAATGAGCAGTTCTTC

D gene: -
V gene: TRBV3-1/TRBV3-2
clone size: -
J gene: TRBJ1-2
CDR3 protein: CASSQANVGRNGYTF
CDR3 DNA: TGTGCCAGCAGCCAAGCGAATGTGGGGAGAAATGGCTACACCTTC

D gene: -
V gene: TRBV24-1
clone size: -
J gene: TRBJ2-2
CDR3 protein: CTTSDSARGDGELFF
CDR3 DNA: TGTACCACCAGTGACTCCGCCAGGGGGGACGGGGAGCTGTTTTTT

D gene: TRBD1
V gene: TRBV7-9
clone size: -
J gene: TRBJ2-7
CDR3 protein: CASSPYGTGEDEQYF
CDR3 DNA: TGTGCCAGCAGTCCTTATGGGACAGGGGAGGACGAGCAGTACTTC

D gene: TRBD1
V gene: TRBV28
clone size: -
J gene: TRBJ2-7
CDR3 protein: CASSLWGTGIFYEQYF
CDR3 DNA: TGTGCCAGCAGTTTATGGGGGACAGGGATCTTCTACGAGCAGTACTTC

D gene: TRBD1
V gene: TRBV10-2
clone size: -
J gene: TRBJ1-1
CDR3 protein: CATTGQGNTEAFF
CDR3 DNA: TGCGCCACCACGGGACAGGGGAACACTGAAGCTTTCTTT

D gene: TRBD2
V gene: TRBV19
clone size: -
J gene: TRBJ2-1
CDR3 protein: CASSIDEGGRPYNEQFF
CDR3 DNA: TGTGCCAGTAGTATAGATGAGGGCGGGAGACCTTACAATGAGCAGTTCTTC

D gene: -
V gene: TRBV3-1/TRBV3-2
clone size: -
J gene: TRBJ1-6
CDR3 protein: CASSQDEVRGALHF
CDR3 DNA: TGTGCCAGCAGCCAAGACGAGGTTCGGGGAGCCCTCCACTTT

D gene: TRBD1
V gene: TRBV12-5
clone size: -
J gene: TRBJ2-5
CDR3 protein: CASGSGQGAGETQYF
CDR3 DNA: TGTGCTAGTGGTTCGGGACAGGGGGCTGGAGAGACCCAGTACTTC

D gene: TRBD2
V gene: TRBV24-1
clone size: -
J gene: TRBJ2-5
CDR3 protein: CATSDSPGGRETQYF
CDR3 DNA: TGTGCCACCAGTGATTCGCCGGGAGGGCGGGAGACCCAGTACTTC

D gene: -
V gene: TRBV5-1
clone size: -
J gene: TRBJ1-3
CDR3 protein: CASSSSGSQRSSGNTIYF
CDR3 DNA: TGCGCCAGCAGCTCCTCTGGTTCGCAGAGGAGCTCTGGAAACACCATATATTTT

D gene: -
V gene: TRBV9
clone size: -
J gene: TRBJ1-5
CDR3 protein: CASSGTPEGQPQHF
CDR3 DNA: TGTGCCAGCAGCGGGACCCCGGAGGGACAGCCCCAGCATTTT

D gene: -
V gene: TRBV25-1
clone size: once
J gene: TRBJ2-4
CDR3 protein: CASTPGRREAKNIQYF
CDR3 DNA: TGTGCCAGCACCCCGGGCAGGAGGGAAGCCAAAAACATTCAGTACTTC

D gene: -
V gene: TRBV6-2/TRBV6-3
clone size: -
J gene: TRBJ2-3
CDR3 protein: CASSYEVDTQYF
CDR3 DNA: TGTGCCAGCAGTTACGAGGTAGATACGCAGTATTTT

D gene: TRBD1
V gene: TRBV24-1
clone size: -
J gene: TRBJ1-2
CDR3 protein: CATSDRTGSLAGYTF
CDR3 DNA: TGTGCCACCAGTGATCGGACAGGGAGCTTGGCCGGCTACACCTTC

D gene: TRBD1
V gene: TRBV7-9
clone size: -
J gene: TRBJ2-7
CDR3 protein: CASSPTGTGWHEQYF
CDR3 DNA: TGTGCCAGCAGCCCAACCGGGACAGGGTGGCACGAGCAGTACTTC